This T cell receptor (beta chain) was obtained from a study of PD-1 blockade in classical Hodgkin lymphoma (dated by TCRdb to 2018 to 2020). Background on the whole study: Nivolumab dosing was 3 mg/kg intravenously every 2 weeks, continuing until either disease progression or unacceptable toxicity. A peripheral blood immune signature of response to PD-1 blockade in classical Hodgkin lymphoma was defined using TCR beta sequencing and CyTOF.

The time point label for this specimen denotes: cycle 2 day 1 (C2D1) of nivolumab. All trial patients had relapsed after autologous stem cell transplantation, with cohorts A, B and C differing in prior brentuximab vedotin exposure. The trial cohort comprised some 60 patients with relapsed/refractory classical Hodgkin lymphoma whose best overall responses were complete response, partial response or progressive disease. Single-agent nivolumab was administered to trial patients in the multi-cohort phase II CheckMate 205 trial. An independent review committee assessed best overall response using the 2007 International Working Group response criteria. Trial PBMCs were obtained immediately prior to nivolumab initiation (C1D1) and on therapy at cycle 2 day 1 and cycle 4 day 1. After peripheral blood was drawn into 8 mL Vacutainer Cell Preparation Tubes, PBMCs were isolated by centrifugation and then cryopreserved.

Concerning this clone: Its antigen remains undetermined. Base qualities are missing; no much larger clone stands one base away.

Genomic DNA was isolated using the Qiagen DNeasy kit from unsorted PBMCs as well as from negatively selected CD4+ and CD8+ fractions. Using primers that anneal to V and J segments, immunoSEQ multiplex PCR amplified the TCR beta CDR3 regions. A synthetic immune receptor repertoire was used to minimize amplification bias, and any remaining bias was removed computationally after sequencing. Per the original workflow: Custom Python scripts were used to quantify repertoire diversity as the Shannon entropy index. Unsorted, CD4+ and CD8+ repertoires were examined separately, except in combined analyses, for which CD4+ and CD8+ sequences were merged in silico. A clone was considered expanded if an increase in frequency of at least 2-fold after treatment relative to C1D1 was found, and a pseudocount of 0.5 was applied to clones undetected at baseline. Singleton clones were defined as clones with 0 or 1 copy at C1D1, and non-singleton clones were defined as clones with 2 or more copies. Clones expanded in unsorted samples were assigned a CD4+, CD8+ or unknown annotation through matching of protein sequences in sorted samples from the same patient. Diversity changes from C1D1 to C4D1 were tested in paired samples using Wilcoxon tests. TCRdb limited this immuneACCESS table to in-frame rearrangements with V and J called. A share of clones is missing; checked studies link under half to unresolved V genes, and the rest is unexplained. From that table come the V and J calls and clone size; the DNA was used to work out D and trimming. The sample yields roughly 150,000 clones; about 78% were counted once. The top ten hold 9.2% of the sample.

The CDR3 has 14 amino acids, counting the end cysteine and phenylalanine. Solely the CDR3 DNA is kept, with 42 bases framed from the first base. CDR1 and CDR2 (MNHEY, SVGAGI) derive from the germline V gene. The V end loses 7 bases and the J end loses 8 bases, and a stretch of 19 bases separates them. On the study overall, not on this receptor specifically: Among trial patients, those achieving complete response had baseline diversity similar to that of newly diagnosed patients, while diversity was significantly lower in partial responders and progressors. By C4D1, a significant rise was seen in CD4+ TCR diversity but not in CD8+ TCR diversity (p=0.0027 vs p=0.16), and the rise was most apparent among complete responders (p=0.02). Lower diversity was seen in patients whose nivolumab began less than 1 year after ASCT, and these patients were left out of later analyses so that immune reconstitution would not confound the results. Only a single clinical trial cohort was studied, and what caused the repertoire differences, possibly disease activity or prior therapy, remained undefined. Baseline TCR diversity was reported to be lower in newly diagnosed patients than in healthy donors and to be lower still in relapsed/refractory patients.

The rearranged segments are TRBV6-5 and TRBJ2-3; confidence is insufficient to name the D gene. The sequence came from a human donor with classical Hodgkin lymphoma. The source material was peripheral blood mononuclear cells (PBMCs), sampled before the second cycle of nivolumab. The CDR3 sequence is CASNGRQTHSTQYF. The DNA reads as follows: TGTGCCAGCAACGGACGTCAAACCCACTCTACGCAGTATTTT.